A selection of T cell receptor beta chains follows, all from one sample in a study of CD8+ T cells in alopecia areata. Profiling relied on immunoSEQ multiplex PCR, and the TCRdb table lists in-frame clones only, not all of them. Of 190,000 or so clones in the sample, over 45% were seen once. The input for sequencing was CD4+ T cells sorted from blood, taken at week 24, from a patient treated with tofacitinib. The receptors come from a human donor with alopecia areata. Both conserved end residues are part of each CDR3. D genes are given only for firm matches. Expanded clones are given a class, and other clones once, few, many or no size at all.

j_gene: TRBJ1-5; abundance: -; v_gene: TRBV5-6; d_gene: -; CDR3aa: CASSFSTGYSNQPQHF; CDR3nt: TGTGCCAGCAGCTTCAGTACAGGGTATAGCAATCAGCCCCAGCATTTT
j_gene: TRBJ2-7; abundance: -; v_gene: TRBV9; d_gene: TRBD2; CDR3aa: CASSPTQHSGGYEQYF; CDR3nt: TGTGCCAGCAGCCCCACGCAGCACTCGGGGGGTTACGAGCAGTACTTC
j_gene: TRBJ2-7; abundance: -; v_gene: TRBV7-2; d_gene: TRBD2; CDR3aa: CASSAAGTTYEQYF; CDR3nt: TGTGCCAGCAGCGCTGCCGGGACTACCTACGAGCAGTACTTC
j_gene: TRBJ1-3; abundance: -; v_gene: TRBV29-1; d_gene: TRBD1; CDR3aa: CSVTGGESGNTIYF; CDR3nt: TGCAGCGTAACAGGGGGCGAGAGTGGAAACACCATATATTTT
j_gene: TRBJ2-5; abundance: few; v_gene: TRBV10-3; d_gene: TRBD2; CDR3aa: CAISDPPLAGTETQYF; CDR3nt: TGTGCCATCAGTGACCCGCCACTAGCGGGAACAGAGACCCAGTACTTC
j_gene: TRBJ2-5; abundance: -; v_gene: TRBV9; d_gene: -; CDR3aa: CASSPRDNQETQYF; CDR3nt: TGTGCCAGCAGCCCCCGGGACAACCAAGAGACCCAGTACTTC
j_gene: TRBJ2-6; abundance: -; v_gene: TRBV30; d_gene: -; CDR3aa: CAWSGGSGANVLTF; CDR3nt: TGTGCCTGGAGCGGAGGCTCTGGGGCCAACGTCCTGACTTTC
j_gene: TRBJ2-3; abundance: -; v_gene: TRBV9; d_gene: -; CDR3aa: CASSDRDHGTDTQYF; CDR3nt: TGTGCCAGCAGCGACCGGGACCATGGGACAGATACGCAGTATTTT
j_gene: TRBJ2-2; abundance: -; v_gene: TRBV11-2; d_gene: TRBD2; CDR3aa: CASSPGSGGSTGELFF; CDR3nt: TGTGCCAGCAGCCCAGGCAGTGGCGGGAGCACCGGGGAGCTGTTTTTT
j_gene: TRBJ2-1; abundance: -; v_gene: TRBV5-1; d_gene: TRBD1; CDR3aa: CASSFEGQGAYNEQFF; CDR3nt: TGCGCCAGCAGCTTCGAGGGACAGGGCGCCTACAATGAGCAGTTCTTC
j_gene: TRBJ2-7; abundance: -; v_gene: TRBV5-1; d_gene: -; CDR3aa: CASSSGSGSLVEQYF; CDR3nt: TGCGCCAGCAGCTCCGGCTCAGGGAGCCTAGTGGAGCAGTACTTC
j_gene: TRBJ2-3; abundance: -; v_gene: TRBV29-1; d_gene: -; CDR3aa: CSVGPRDTADTQYF; CDR3nt: TGCAGCGTGGGTCCCCGGGACACAGCAGATACGCAGTATTTT
j_gene: TRBJ2-3; abundance: few; v_gene: TRBV10-3; d_gene: -; CDR3aa: CAISRAVDTQYF; CDR3nt: TGTGCCATCAGCAGAGCGGTAGATACGCAGTATTTT
j_gene: TRBJ1-1; abundance: few; v_gene: TRBV4-3; d_gene: -; CDR3aa: CASSQDGVAEAFF; CDR3nt: TGCGCCAGCAGCCAAGATGGGGTGGCGGAAGCTTTCTTT
j_gene: TRBJ2-7; abundance: -; v_gene: TRBV30; d_gene: -; CDR3aa: CAWSVRVGEQYF; CDR3nt: TGTGCCTGGAGTGTACGGGTCGGCGAGCAGTACTTC
j_gene: TRBJ2-3; abundance: many; v_gene: TRBV28; d_gene: TRBD2; CDR3aa: CASSGDPGTDTQYF; CDR3nt: TGTGCCTCAAGCGGGGACCCGGGCACAGATACGCAGTATTTT
j_gene: TRBJ2-6; abundance: -; v_gene: TRBV4-1; d_gene: TRBD1; CDR3aa: CASSQPGQGLSGANVLTF; CDR3nt: TGCGCCAGCAGCCAACCGGGACAGGGCCTCTCTGGGGCCAACGTCCTGACTTTC
j_gene: TRBJ1-6; abundance: few; v_gene: TRBV7-3; d_gene: -; CDR3aa: CASSLVRDSPLHF; CDR3nt: TGTGCCAGCAGCCTCGTCAGGGATTCACCCCTCCACTTT
j_gene: TRBJ2-7; abundance: -; v_gene: TRBV25-1; d_gene: -; CDR3aa: CASRKGGAVDEQYF; CDR3nt: TGTGCCAGCAGAAAAGGGGGGGCAGTTGACGAGCAGTACTTC
j_gene: TRBJ2-7; abundance: -; v_gene: TRBV25-1; d_gene: -; CDR3aa: CASLEPESHEQYF; CDR3nt: TGTGCCAGCCTGGAACCTGAGAGCCACGAGCAGTACTTC
j_gene: TRBJ1-1; abundance: -; v_gene: TRBV4-3; d_gene: -; CDR3aa: CASSQEVLGAYEAFF; CDR3nt: TGCGCCAGCAGCCAAGAAGTGTTGGGGGCTTACGAAGCTTTCTTT
j_gene: TRBJ2-3; abundance: -; v_gene: TRBV15; d_gene: TRBD1; CDR3aa: CATSRNPGTASTDTQYF; CDR3nt: TGTGCCACCAGCAGGAACCCCGGGACAGCTAGCACAGATACGCAGTATTTT
j_gene: TRBJ2-3; abundance: -; v_gene: TRBV18; d_gene: -; CDR3aa: CASSPLIQQTDTQYF; CDR3nt: TGTGCCAGCTCACCACTGATACAGCAGACAGATACGCAGTATTTT
j_gene: TRBJ1-2; abundance: -; v_gene: TRBV9; d_gene: -; CDR3aa: CASSVAPSFAGNYGYTF; CDR3nt: TGTGCCAGCAGCGTGGCACCTTCGTTCGCAGGGAACTATGGCTACACCTTC
j_gene: TRBJ1-6; abundance: -; v_gene: TRBV29-1; d_gene: -; CDR3aa: CSVETGGSPGSPLHF; CDR3nt: TGCAGCGTTGAGACTGGGGGATCCCCAGGTTCACCCCTCCACTTT
j_gene: TRBJ1-4; abundance: -; v_gene: TRBV25-1; d_gene: -; CDR3aa: CASSEGQGREEKLFF; CDR3nt: TGTGCCAGCAGTGAAGGGCAGGGAAGGGAGGAAAAACTGTTTTTT
j_gene: TRBJ2-5; abundance: few; v_gene: TRBV19; d_gene: -; CDR3aa: CASSIAETQYF; CDR3nt: TGTGCCAGTAGTATAGCCGAGACCCAGTACTTC
j_gene: TRBJ2-1; abundance: -; v_gene: TRBV27; d_gene: TRBD1; CDR3aa: CASSQDQGASSYNEQFF; CDR3nt: TGTGCCAGCAGTCAGGACCAGGGGGCGAGCTCCTACAATGAGCAGTTCTTC
j_gene: TRBJ2-7; abundance: -; v_gene: TRBV30; d_gene: -; CDR3aa: CAWSRPGTTRGSSYEQYF; CDR3nt: TGTGCCTGGAGTCGTCCCGGGACTACAAGGGGGAGCTCCTACGAGCAGTACTTC
j_gene: TRBJ2-5; abundance: -; v_gene: TRBV18; d_gene: -; CDR3aa: CASSPGTTQETQYF; CDR3nt: TGTGCCAGCTCACCAGGGACAACACAAGAGACCCAGTACTTC
j_gene: TRBJ2-1; abundance: few; v_gene: TRBV29-1; d_gene: -; CDR3aa: CSVNNYNEQFF; CDR3nt: TGCAGCGTTAACAACTACAATGAGCAGTTCTTC
j_gene: TRBJ2-6; abundance: -; v_gene: TRBV7-2; d_gene: -; CDR3aa: CASSEVGSGNVLTF; CDR3nt: TGTGCCAGCAGCGAGGTGGGCAGTGGTAACGTCCTGACTTTC
j_gene: TRBJ2-5; abundance: once; v_gene: TRBV20-1; d_gene: -; CDR3aa: CSAVPGETQYF; CDR3nt: TGCAGTGCAGTACCGGGGGAGACCCAGTACTTC
j_gene: TRBJ2-7; abundance: -; v_gene: TRBV7-9; d_gene: TRBD1; CDR3aa: CATGTGYEQYF; CDR3nt: TGTGCCACCGGGACAGGCTACGAGCAGTACTTC
j_gene: TRBJ2-7; abundance: -; v_gene: TRBV29-1; d_gene: TRBD1; CDR3aa: CSVSTGTDYGEQYF; CDR3nt: TGCAGCGTTTCCACCGGGACAGACTACGGAGAGCAGTACTTC
j_gene: TRBJ2-1; abundance: -; v_gene: TRBV5-4; d_gene: -; CDR3aa: CASTPGQGYNEQFF; CDR3nt: TGTGCCAGCACCCCCGGCCAAGGTTACAATGAGCAGTTCTTC
j_gene: TRBJ2-7; abundance: -; v_gene: TRBV10-3; d_gene: -; CDR3aa: CATNPPPKRGRDEQYF; CDR3nt: TGTGCCACCAACCCACCCCCAAAGAGGGGCCGGGACGAGCAGTACTTC
j_gene: TRBJ2-3; abundance: -; v_gene: TRBV5-1; d_gene: -; CDR3aa: CASSLGDTDTQYF; CDR3nt: TGCGCCAGCAGCTTGGGGGACACAGATACGCAGTATTTT
j_gene: TRBJ2-7; abundance: many; v_gene: TRBV27; d_gene: TRBD1; CDR3aa: CASSSRAGQGAVEQYF; CDR3nt: TGTGCCAGCAGTTCCCGGGCGGGACAGGGGGCGGTCGAGCAGTACTTC
j_gene: TRBJ2-5; abundance: -; v_gene: TRBV5-4; d_gene: -; CDR3aa: CASSLWTSRETQYF; CDR3nt: TGTGCCAGCAGCCTCTGGACCTCTCGAGAGACCCAGTACTTC
j_gene: TRBJ2-3; abundance: -; v_gene: TRBV7-8; d_gene: TRBD2; CDR3aa: CASSFLAGGHADTQYF; CDR3nt: TGTGCCAGCAGCTTTCTAGCGGGGGGTCACGCAGATACGCAGTATTTT
j_gene: TRBJ2-5; abundance: -; v_gene: TRBV29-1; d_gene: TRBD1; CDR3aa: CSARRGRTETQYF; CDR3nt: TGCAGTGCTCGCAGGGGGCGGACGGAGACCCAGTACTTC
j_gene: TRBJ2-3; abundance: -; v_gene: TRBV28; d_gene: TRBD2; CDR3aa: CASSLAGVSTQYF; CDR3nt: TGTGCCAGCTCCCTAGCGGGAGTAAGTACGCAGTATTTT
j_gene: TRBJ1-1; abundance: few; v_gene: TRBV7-2; d_gene: TRBD1; CDR3aa: CASSTTTGGATEAFF; CDR3nt: TGTGCCAGCAGCACTACGACAGGGGGCGCGACTGAAGCTTTCTTT
j_gene: TRBJ2-5; abundance: -; v_gene: TRBV5-1; d_gene: TRBD1; CDR3aa: CASSTGTGGETQYF; CDR3nt: TGCGCCAGCAGCACAGGGACAGGGGGAGAGACCCAGTACTTC
j_gene: TRBJ2-7; abundance: -; v_gene: TRBV7-6; d_gene: TRBD2; CDR3aa: CASSLATSGGTSYEQYF; CDR3nt: TGTGCCAGCAGCTTAGCCACTAGCGGGGGAACTTCCTACGAGCAGTACTTC
j_gene: TRBJ2-5; abundance: -; v_gene: TRBV5-1; d_gene: -; CDR3aa: CASSFVTGGVETQYF; CDR3nt: TGCGCCAGCAGCTTCGTTACAGGGGGGGTAGAGACCCAGTACTTC
j_gene: TRBJ1-6; abundance: -; v_gene: TRBV29-1; d_gene: TRBD1; CDR3aa: CSARDGTASSPLHF; CDR3nt: TGCAGCGCTCGAGACGGGACAGCAAGTTCACCCCTCCACTTT
j_gene: TRBJ2-7; abundance: -; v_gene: TRBV9; d_gene: -; CDR3aa: CASSPDIGTYEQYF; CDR3nt: TGTGCCAGCAGCCCTGACATCGGGACCTACGAGCAGTACTTC
j_gene: TRBJ2-1; abundance: -; v_gene: TRBV7-3; d_gene: -; CDR3aa: CASSLKVGSLHEQFF; CDR3nt: TGTGCCAGCAGCTTAAAGGTTGGTAGCCTCCATGAGCAGTTCTTC
j_gene: TRBJ1-1; abundance: -; v_gene: TRBV5-1; d_gene: -; CDR3aa: CASTPLGRNTEAFF; CDR3nt: TGCGCCAGCACCCCTCTGGGACGGAACACTGAAGCTTTCTTT
j_gene: TRBJ2-3; abundance: -; v_gene: TRBV29-1; d_gene: TRBD1; CDR3aa: CSVGTGGAYTQYF; CDR3nt: TGCAGCGTTGGGACAGGGGGCGCTTATACGCAGTATTTT
j_gene: TRBJ2-7; abundance: -; v_gene: TRBV27; d_gene: TRBD1; CDR3aa: CASSGTGSYEQYF; CDR3nt: TGTGCCAGCTCCGGGACAGGGTCGTACGAGCAGTACTTC
j_gene: TRBJ2-7; abundance: -; v_gene: TRBV29-1; d_gene: -; CDR3aa: CSVQQGRYEQYF; CDR3nt: TGCAGCGTACAACAGGGCCGCTACGAGCAGTACTTC
j_gene: TRBJ2-7; abundance: few; v_gene: TRBV29-1; d_gene: TRBD1; CDR3aa: CSVCLQGRSNEQYF; CDR3nt: TGCAGCGTTTGCCTACAGGGGCGGTCGAACGAGCAGTACTTC
j_gene: TRBJ1-1; abundance: -; v_gene: TRBV30; d_gene: TRBD1; CDR3aa: CAGSGQGYTEAFF; CDR3nt: TGTGCCGGCTCGGGACAGGGCTACACTGAAGCTTTCTTT
j_gene: TRBJ2-7; abundance: -; v_gene: TRBV7-6; d_gene: -; CDR3aa: CASSRDVASNYEQYF; CDR3nt: TGTGCCAGCAGCCGGGACGTAGCCTCGAACTACGAGCAGTACTTC